Sequencing of this T cell receptor beta chain was carried out in a study of T cell repertoires in cytomegalovirus infection. Study-wide background: CMV epitopes used comprised recently identified HLA-C-restricted ones and well-studied HLA-B-restricted ones. Public TCR beta signatures marked donors with CMV infection and the matching HLA.

Whole-study results and caveats: HLA-C-restricted, CMV-specific TCR beta clonotypes were dominant ex vivo.

TCRdb reanalysed the reads using MiXCR and keeps one entry per CDR3 protein. Here the sample spans about 570,000 distinct CDR3 sequences, under 45% being singletons. Germline CDR1 reads SNHLY; CDR2 reads FYNNEI. The CDR3 has 15 amino acids, counting both end residues. Of note for this clonotype: Its antigen is still unknown. The DNA is omitted, as the CDR3 cannot be located on it reliably, and the CDR3 follows TCRdb's listing.

The chain carries TRBV2 and TRBJ1-2. This TCR came from a human donor in good health (CMV status not recorded). Some clones in this sample may be carry-over from other donors' samples. Source: cultured PBMCs, taken from culture after CMV antigen stimulation. The CDR3: CASSVVLERAEGYTF.